This T cell receptor (beta chain) was found in a study of regulatory T cells in long-lasting Graves disease. Whole-study results and caveats: Persistent Graves' patients had lower TCR diversity than newly diagnosed ones.

HTBI primers from iRepertoire and Arm-PCR of CDR3 regions yielded the TCR beta libraries. A single record per CDR3 protein comes from TCRdb applying MiXCR to the multiplex PCR reads. The repertoire has around 500,000 distinct CDR3 sequences, approximately 12% of them found once; the top ten carry roughly 10%. V gave up 3 bases and J gave up 7 bases; unmatched junction bases: 8. The CDR3 sequence is 15 residues long. Germline V gene sequence: CDR1 SGHRS, CDR2 YFSETQ. Time point defined: newly diagnosed GD, antithyroid drugs for less than 3 months. The authors made the TCR library using RNA they extracted from PBMCs. This clonotype was recorded many times. Its specificity is unknown. These same data were also listed under a study on T cells in Graves' hyperthyroidism and ophthalmopathy. That report adds: Uncontrolled infection, other autoimmune disease, pregnancy or lactation excluded patients. The HTBI primer set served for first-round RT-PCR of the TCR CDR3. From stable hyperthyroidism, ophthalmopathy was set apart by a 13 V-J model.

Sequenced here: peripheral blood mononuclear cells (PBMCs), sampled at new diagnosis, from a patient treated with antithyroid drugs. The chain links TRBV5-1 to TRBJ2-7, with TRBD2 matching over 12 bases. The origin of this receptor is a young man with Graves disease. CDR3 sequence: CASSWATSGSGEQYF. The CDR3, as DNA: TGCGCCAGCAGCTGGGCGACTAGCGGGAGCGGTGAGCAGTACTTC.